Presented here are 32 T cell receptor beta chains from one specimen sequenced in a study of blood T cells in healthy people across ages. Alongside a J-beta primer mix, a sample-barcoded 5' primer served in a second PCR lasting roughly 6 to 11 cycles. From the 5' RACE reads, TCRdb called clonotypes with MiXCR, one entry per CDR3 protein. The repertoire holds 800,000 to 950,000 distinct CDR3 sequences, 35% to 40% seen once, with 13% in the top ten. Sequencing used blood. All receptors derive from a man between 18 and 29 years old in good health.

V is TRBV20-1 and J is TRBJ2-5, with unresolved D. The germline CDR1 and CDR2 sequences are DFQATT and SNEGSKA (reference sequence). Trimming cost V 7 bases and J 11 bases, with 14 bases left between them. The CDR3 contains 10 residues. CDR3 in amino acids: CSVVGNEQYF. The CDR3 nucleotides read TGCAGTGTGGTGGGTAATGAGCAGTACTTC.

The chain carries TRBV20-1 and TRBJ2-5; a possible D gene is TRBD1 (5 bases). This CDR3 has 17 residues. Germline CDR1 reads DFQATT; CDR2 reads SNEGSKA (reference sequence). Between the trimmed V and J ends, which lost 3 bases and 2 bases, there was a span of 22 bases. CDR3 sequence reads: CSASRSFRVNQQETQYF. The DNA of the CDR3 is TGCAGTGCTAGTCGGTCGTTCAGGGTAAATCAACAAGAGACCCAGTACTTC.

There are many counts of this clonotype. The V and J genes are TRBV4-1 and TRBJ1-1; 9 bases are a match to TRBD1. After removal of 0 bases from V and 0 bases from J, the junction contained 8 bases not matched to a gene. This CDR3 contains 18 residues. Per the germline V gene, CDR1 is MGHRA and CDR2 is YSYEKL. The CDR3 protein is CASSQDPWTGVMNTEAFF. The CDR3 DNA reads TGCGCCAGCAGCCAAGACCCCTGGACAGGGGTCATGAACACTGAAGCTTTCTTT.

This clonotype was recorded a few times. The chain carries TRBV5-1 and TRBJ2-7; 7 bases match TRBD2. Germline V gives CDR1 SGHRS, CDR2 YFSETQ. This CDR3 has 14 amino acids. Germline trimming cut 2 bases from V and 0 bases from J; bases unmatched to any gene: 2. The CDR3 DNA reads as TGCGCCAGCAGCTTCGGACTAGGCTCCTACGAGCAGTACTTC. It encodes CASSFGLGSYEQYF. The full variable domain, with the rest looked up from reference TRBV5-1 and TRBJ2-7, is KAGVTQTPRYLIKTRGQQVTLSCSPISGHRSVSWYQQTPGQGLQFLFEYFSETQRNKGNFPGRFSGRQFSNSRSEMNVSTLELGDSALYLCASSFGLGSYEQYFGPGTRLTVT.

V gene TRBV7-9 combines with J gene TRBJ1-1; tentative D call: TRBD1 (6 bases). The CDR3 sequence is 13 residues long. Germline lookup yields CDR1 SEHNR and CDR2 FQNEAQ (reference sequence). The V end was cut by 7 bases, the J end by 3 bases, with 12 bases between. The CDR3 DNA reads as TGTGCCAGCATCGGGGGCCAGGACACTGAAGCTTTCTTT. This codes for CASIGGQDTEAFF.

This clonotype was seen only a few times. This chain links TRBV20-1 with TRBJ1-6; TRBD1 matches at 7 bases. The germline V gene encodes CDR1 DFQATT and CDR2 SNEGSKA (reference sequence). The CDR3 is made up of 15 amino acids. Trimming at V came to 3 bases and at J to 6 bases, leaving 8 bases not matched to a gene. The CDR3 sequence: CSARDNDRVNSPLHF. CDR3 DNA sequence: TGCAGTGCTAGGGACAACGACAGGGTTAATTCACCCCTCCACTTT.

The chain is built from TRBV20-1 and TRBJ1-6; 7 nucleotides align to TRBD1. J lost 8 bases, V lost 8 bases, and 12 bases had no gene match. Germline-derived CDR1 and CDR2 are DFQATT and SNEGSKA (reference sequence). The CDR3 has 14 residues. CDR3 nucleotides: TGCAGTCCATCTACCGGGACAGATGATTCACCCCTCCACTTT. It translates to CSPSTGTDDSPLHF.

On this clonotype itself: A junction boundary mismatches the germline segment, possibly from a read error. V is TRBV7-3 and J is TRBJ1-2, with D unclear. This CDR3 has 14 residues. Germline V gene sequence: CDR1 SGHTA, CDR2 FQGTGA. The CDR3 here is CASSPAGEDYDYTF. The CDR3, as DNA: TGTGCCAGCAGCCCTGCCGGGGAGGACTATGACTACACCTTC.

The rearrangement joins TRBV7-9 to TRBJ1-1; no clear D. From germline, CDR1 is SEHNR and CDR2 FQNEAQ (reference sequence). The ends were cut back, 2 bases at V and 4 bases at J, with 11 bases in the middle. The CDR3 totals 14 residues. CDR3 protein: CASSLKGPPTEAFF. CDR3 nucleotides: TGTGCCAGCAGCTTAAAAGGGCCACCCACTGAAGCTTTCTTT.

The chain is built from TRBV27 and TRBJ2-1; the D gene could be TRBD1 or TRBD2 (5 bases each). The CDR3 is 14 amino acids. Germline CDR1 and CDR2: MNHEY and SMNVEV (reference sequence). V dropped 5 bases and J dropped 8 bases, with 16 bases sitting between them. The CDR3 reads CASSVTGPGDEQFF. DNA for the CDR3: TGTGCCAGCAGTGTCACGGGGCCCGGGGATGAGCAGTTCTTC.

This clonotype has ten or more counts. V and J are TRBV12-3 or TRBV12-4 and TRBJ2-5; TRBD2 might be the D (7 bases). CDR3 length equals 15 residues. V dropped 4 bases and J dropped 5 bases, with 17 bases sitting between them. The CDR3 nucleotides are TGTGCCAGCAGTTCGATCGGGGGGCGAGGTGAGACCCAGTACTTC. Encoded protein: CASSSIGGRGETQYF.

V is TRBV9 and J is TRBJ2-7; D is uncertain. Germline assignment: CDR1 SGDLS and CDR2 YYNGEE. This CDR3 is built from 12 residues. V was pared by 7 bases and J by 2 bases, with 10 bases between. The DNA for the CDR3 is TGTGCCAGCGGGTCCGGAGCCTACGAGCAGTACTTC. Translation gives CASGSGAYEQYF.

A note on this clonotype: At one end the junction does not follow the germline gene, possibly because of a read error. The V call is TRBV20-1, the J call TRBJ1-2; no clear D gene. The CDR3 contains 17 residues. Germline loops: CDR1 DFQATT, CDR2 SNEGSKA (reference sequence). The CDR3 sequence is CSARDPLVAQLNYGYTF. CDR3 in DNA: TGCAGTGCCAGAGATCCCCTGGTAGCCCAACTTAACTATGGCTACACCTTC.

The J gene is TRBJ2-7, the V gene TRBV4-3; the D is unclear. The germline CDR1 and CDR2 sequences are LGHNA and YSLEER. Trimming removed 5 bases from V and 2 bases from J, with 16 bases in between. CDR3 length: 15 amino acids. CDR3 in amino acids: CASSTRLGVAYEQYF. The CDR3 DNA follows: TGCGCCAGCAGCACCCGACTTGGTGTGGCCTACGAGCAGTACTTC.

J is TRBJ2-1 and V is TRBV13; TRBD2 agrees at 11 bases. The assigned J gene may be wrong: the sequence end matches TRBJ2-7 better. From germline, CDR1 is PRHDT and CDR2 FYEKMQ (reference sequence). The CDR3 loop spans 15 amino acids. This CDR3 is CASRGTSGDNNEQYF. The DNA of the CDR3 is TGTGCCAGCAGGGGGACTAGCGGAGATAACAATGAGCAGTACTTC.

The chain links TRBV4-2 to TRBJ1-1; D not certain. The V and J ends lost 3 bases and 1 base respectively, with 12 bases between them. The CDR3 runs to 15 residues. Germline V CDR1 and CDR2: LGHNA, YNFKEQ. The CDR3 here is CASSQPQGQNTEAFF. For the CDR3, the DNA is TGTGCCAGCAGCCAGCCCCAAGGGCAGAACACTGAAGCTTTCTTT.

The rearrangement uses TRBV14 and TRBJ2-7, with 9 bases identical to TRBD2. CDR1 and CDR2 (germline): SGHDN, FVKESK. Trimming at V came to 3 bases and at J to 3 bases, leaving 6 bases not matched to a gene. The CDR3 contains 15 residues. The CDR3 DNA reads as TGTGCCAGCAGCCACCTTAGCGGGGGTCTCTACGAGCAGTACTTC. Translation gives CASSHLSGGLYEQYF.

The chain recombines TRBV7-6 with TRBJ1-6, with a tentative D call TRBD1 (6 bases). Trimming pared 3 bases from V and 2 bases from J, leaving 14 bases between. The CDR3 consists of 17 residues. Germline loops: CDR1 SGHVS, CDR2 FNYEAQ. Here the CDR3 reads CASSLQGRSAYNSPLHF. DNA of the CDR3: TGTGCCAGCAGCTTGCAGGGGCGGTCCGCCTATAATTCACCCCTCCACTTT.

This chain joins TRBV29-1 and TRBJ1-5; TRBD1 is a possible D gene (6 bases). Germline values: CDR1 SQVTM, CDR2 ANQGSEA. Trimming left V 5 bases short and J 4 bases short, with 12 bases between. The CDR3 runs 13 residues. Here the CDR3 reads CSVSAGVNQPQHF. As DNA, the CDR3 is TGCAGCGTTTCGGCAGGGGTTAATCAGCCCCAGCATTTT.

Many counts were recorded for this clonotype. CDR3 sequence reads: CSARTGAWTEAFF. CDR3 nucleotides: TGCAGTGCTCGTACAGGGGCGTGGACTGAAGCTTTCTTT. V and J are TRBV20-1 and TRBJ1-1, with 7 bases aligning to TRBD1. Germline CDR1 and CDR2: DFQATT and SNEGSKA (reference sequence). Trimming cost V 5 bases and J 5 bases; bases outside gene matches: 8. The CDR3 sequence is 13 residues long.

The chain employs TRBV6-5 and TRBJ1-2; D may be TRBD1 (5 bases). The CDR3 spans 14 residues. Germline CDR1 MNHEY, CDR2 SVGAGI. Between the trimmed V and J ends, which lost 2 bases and 6 bases, there was a span of 13 bases. The CDR3 bases are TGTGCCAGCAGTTACACCAGGGAAGGGGATGGCTACACCTTC. This sequence encodes CASSYTREGDGYTF.

This sequence joins TRBV9 and TRBJ2-3; unclear D gene. V lost 2 bases and J 6 bases, leaving 10 bases between the germline ends. Germline CDR1 is SGDLS and CDR2 is YYNGEE. This CDR3 has 13 amino acids. The CDR3 loop is CASSVDRWDTQYF. As DNA, the CDR3 is TGTGCCAGCAGCGTCGACCGTTGGGATACGCAGTATTTT. Supplemented by reference TRBV9 and TRBJ2-3, the full variable domain reads DSGVTQTPKHLITATGQRVTLRCSPRSGDLSVYWYQQSLDQGLQFLIQYYNGEERAKGNILERFSAQQFPDLHSELNLSSLELGDSALYFCASSVDRWDTQYFGPGTRLTVL.

This sequence joins TRBV27 and TRBJ2-3; 12 bases match TRBD1. This CDR3 is built from 18 residues. In germline, CDR1 is MNHEY, CDR2 SMNVEV (reference sequence). Trimming took 1 base from V and 2 from J; bases not matched to a gene: 7. CDR3 in DNA: TGTGCCAGCAGTTTATTGGGACAGGGGGCTTCTTCCACAGATACGCAGTATTTT. Amino acid sequence: CASSLLGQGASSTDTQYF.

This clonotype was picked up a small number of times. This chain connects TRBV2 to TRBJ2-7, with 7 bases matching TRBD2. Losses at the gene ends were 2 bases for V and 2 bases for J; bases not matched to a gene: 6. Germline CDR1 and CDR2: SNHLY and FYNNEI. This CDR3 is 15 amino acids long. The CDR3 loop reads CASSENPAGAYEQYF. CDR3 bases: TGTGCCAGCAGTGAAAACCCCGCGGGAGCCTACGAGCAGTACTTC. The full variable domain, rest sourced from reference TRBV2 and TRBJ2-7, is EPEVTQTPSHQVTQMGQEVILRCVPISNHLYFYWYRQILGQKVEFLVSFYNNEISEKSEIFDDQFSVERPDGSNFTLKIRSTKLEDSAMYFCASSENPAGAYEQYFGPGTRLTVT.

The V gene is TRBV19, the J gene TRBJ2-1; D uncertain. Germline V CDR1 and CDR2: LNHDA, SQIVND (reference sequence). Trimming took 10 bases from V and 6 from J, leaving 13 bases between them. The CDR3 totals 12 residues. The chain's CDR3 is CATSSDSNEQFF. CDR3 nucleotides: TGTGCCACCTCCTCCGACTCCAATGAGCAGTTCTTC.

Many counts were recorded for this clonotype. The rearrangement links TRBV29-1 to TRBJ2-3; 7 bases match TRBD1. The CDR3 runs 13 residues. Germline V lookup: CDR1 SQVTM, CDR2 ANQGSEA. The trim removed 7 bases at V and 2 bases at J, leaving 6 bases unmatched. As DNA, the CDR3 is TGCAGCGCCGGGACAGTACTCACAGATACGCAGTATTTT. It specifies CSAGTVLTDTQYF.

This rearrangement joins TRBV5-1 to TRBJ1-4; D gene unclear. Germline loops: CDR1 SGHRS, CDR2 YFSETQ. The CDR3 covers 15 residues. Trimming left V 2 bases short and J 4 bases short, with 12 bases between. CDR3 region: CASSFTGSVNEKLFF. The CDR3 nucleotides read TGCGCCAGCAGCTTCACGGGCAGCGTTAATGAAAAACTGTTTTTT.

The V gene is TRBV7-2, the J gene TRBJ2-5; weak D call: TRBD2 (5 bases). Germline values: CDR1 SGHTA, CDR2 FQGNSA. The CDR3 covers 12 residues. The ends were cut back, 5 bases at V and 13 bases at J, with 17 bases in the middle. The CDR3 DNA sequence: TGTGCCAGCAGCCCCGAAGGGAGAAACCCGTACTTC. This gives the protein CASSPEGRNPYF.

This clonotype was seen ten or more times. Here the CDR3 reads CASSLARTGSYEQYF. CDR3 in DNA: TGCGCCAGCAGCTTGGCCAGGACAGGGTCCTACGAGCAGTACTTC. This rearrangement joins TRBV5-1 to TRBJ2-7; TRBD1 matches at 8 bases. CDR3 length: 15 amino acids. Germline lookup yields CDR1 SGHRS and CDR2 YFSETQ. Unmatched junction bases numbered 3, after V lost 0 bases and J lost 1 base.

The J gene is TRBJ1-1, the V gene TRBV3-1; TRBD1 might be the D (6 bases). The V gene lost 3 bases and the J gene lost 8 bases, with 10 bases spanning the gap. Germline V lookup: CDR1 LGHDT, CDR2 YNNKEL (reference sequence). The CDR3 is made up of 12 amino acids. The CDR3 bases are TGTGCCAGCAGCCATTCAGGGGTGGAAGCTTTCTTT. It codes for CASSHSGVEAFF.

This clonotype was counted ten times or more. The chain carries TRBV12-3 or TRBV12-4 and TRBJ2-3, with D uncertain. V gave up 8 bases and J gave up 0 bases, with 9 bases separating them. CDR3 length: 13 amino acids. Here the CDR3 DNA reads TGTGCCAGCGCGGATCCTAGCACAGATACGCAGTATTTT. The encoded protein is CASADPSTDTQYF.

As regards this clonotype: Germline is not matched at one junction end, which may reflect a read error. The CDR3 is CASNEWPGQQETQYF. The CDR3 nucleotides read TGTGCCAGCAATGAATGGCCGGGACAGCAAGAGACCCAGTACTTC. The rearrangement uses TRBV2 and TRBJ2-7; TRBD1 matches 7 bases. TRBJ2-5 explains the end of the DNA better; the J call may be wrong. Germline assignment: CDR1 SNHLY and CDR2 FYNNEI. CDR3 length: 15 amino acids.